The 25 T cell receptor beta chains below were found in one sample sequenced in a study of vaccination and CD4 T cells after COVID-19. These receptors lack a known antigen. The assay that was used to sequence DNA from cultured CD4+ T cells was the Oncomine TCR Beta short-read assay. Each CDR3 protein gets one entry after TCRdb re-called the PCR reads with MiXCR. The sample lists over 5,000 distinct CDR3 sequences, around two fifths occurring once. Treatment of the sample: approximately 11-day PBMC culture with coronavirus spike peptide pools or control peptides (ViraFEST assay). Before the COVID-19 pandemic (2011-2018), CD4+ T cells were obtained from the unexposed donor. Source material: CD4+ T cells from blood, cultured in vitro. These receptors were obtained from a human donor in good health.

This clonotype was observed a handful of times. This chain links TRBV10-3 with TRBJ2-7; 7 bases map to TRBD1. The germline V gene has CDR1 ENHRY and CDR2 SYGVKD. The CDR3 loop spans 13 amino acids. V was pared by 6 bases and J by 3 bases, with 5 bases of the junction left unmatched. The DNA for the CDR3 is TGTGCCATCAGGGACAGGCGGAACTACGAGCAGTACTTC. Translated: CAIRDRRNYEQYF.

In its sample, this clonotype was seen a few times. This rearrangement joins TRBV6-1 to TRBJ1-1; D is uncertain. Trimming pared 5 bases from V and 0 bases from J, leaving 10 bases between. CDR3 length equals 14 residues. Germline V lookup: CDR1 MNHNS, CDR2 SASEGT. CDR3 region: CASSQPGLNTEAFF. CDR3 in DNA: TGTGCCAGCAGTCAACCTGGACTGAACACTGAAGCTTTCTTT.

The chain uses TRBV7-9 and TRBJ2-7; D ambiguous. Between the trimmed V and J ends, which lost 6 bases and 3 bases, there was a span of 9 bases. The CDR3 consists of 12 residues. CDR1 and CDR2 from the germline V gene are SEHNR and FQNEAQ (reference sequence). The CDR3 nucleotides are TGTGCCAGCAGTCTTGGAGTCTACGAGCAGTACTTC. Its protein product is CASSLGVYEQYF.

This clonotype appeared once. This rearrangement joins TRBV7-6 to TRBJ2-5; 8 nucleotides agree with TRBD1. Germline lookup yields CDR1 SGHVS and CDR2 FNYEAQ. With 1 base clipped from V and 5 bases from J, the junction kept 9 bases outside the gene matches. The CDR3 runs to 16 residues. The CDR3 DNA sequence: TGTGCCAGCAGCTTAGGTGCAGGGGGCGCTTCGGAGACCCAGTACTTC. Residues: CASSLGAGGASETQYF.

In DNA, the CDR3 is TGTGCCAGCAGCTTAGATGGTCAGCCCCAGCATTTT. Its translation: CASSLDGQPQHF. The V and J genes are TRBV7-9 and TRBJ1-5; D is unclear. V dropped 1 base and J dropped 6 bases, with 4 bases sitting between them. The length of the CDR3 is 12 residues. The germline V gene encodes CDR1 SEHNR and CDR2 FQNEAQ (reference sequence).

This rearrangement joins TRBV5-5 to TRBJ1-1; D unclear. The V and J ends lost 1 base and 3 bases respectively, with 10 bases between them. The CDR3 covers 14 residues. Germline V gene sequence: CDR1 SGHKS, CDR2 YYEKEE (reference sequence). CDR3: CASSLLERYTEAFF. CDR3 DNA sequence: TGTGCCAGCAGCTTGTTGGAGCGATACACTGAAGCTTTCTTT.

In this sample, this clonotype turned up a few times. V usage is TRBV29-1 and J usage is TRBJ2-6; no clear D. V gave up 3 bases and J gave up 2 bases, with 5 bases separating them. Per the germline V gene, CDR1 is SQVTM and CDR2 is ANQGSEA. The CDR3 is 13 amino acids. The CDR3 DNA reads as TGCAGCGTTGACGTGGCTGGGGCCAACGTCCTGACTTTC. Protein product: CSVDVAGANVLTF.

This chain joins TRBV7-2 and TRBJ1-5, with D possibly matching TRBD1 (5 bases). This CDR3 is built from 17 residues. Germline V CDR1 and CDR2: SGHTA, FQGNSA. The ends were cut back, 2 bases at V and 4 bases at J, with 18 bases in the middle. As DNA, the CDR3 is TGTGCCAGCAGCTTAATTGGCGGCGGGACGCAAAATCAGCCCCAGCATTTT. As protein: CASSLIGGGTQNQPQHF.

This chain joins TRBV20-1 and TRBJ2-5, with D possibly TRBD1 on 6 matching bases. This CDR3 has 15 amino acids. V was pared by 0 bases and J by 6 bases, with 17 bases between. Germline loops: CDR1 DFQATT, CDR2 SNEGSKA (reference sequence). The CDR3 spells CSARDGEQGGKTQYF. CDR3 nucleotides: TGCAGTGCTAGAGATGGGGAACAGGGTGGGAAGACCCAGTACTTC.

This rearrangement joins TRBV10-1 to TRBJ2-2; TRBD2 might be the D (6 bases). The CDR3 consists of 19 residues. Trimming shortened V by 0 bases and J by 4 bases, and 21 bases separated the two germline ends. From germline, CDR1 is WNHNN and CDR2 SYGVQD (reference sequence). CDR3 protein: CASSESIVPGGVLTGELFF. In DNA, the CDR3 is TGCGCCAGCAGTGAGTCGATCGTCCCAGGCGGGGTCCTCACCGGGGAGCTGTTTTTT.

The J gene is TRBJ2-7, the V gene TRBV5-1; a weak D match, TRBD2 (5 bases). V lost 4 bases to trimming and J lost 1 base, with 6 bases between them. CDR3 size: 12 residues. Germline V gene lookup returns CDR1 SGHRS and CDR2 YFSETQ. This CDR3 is CASSRESYEQYF. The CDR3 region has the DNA TGCGCCAGCAGCCGGGAATCCTACGAGCAGTACTTC.

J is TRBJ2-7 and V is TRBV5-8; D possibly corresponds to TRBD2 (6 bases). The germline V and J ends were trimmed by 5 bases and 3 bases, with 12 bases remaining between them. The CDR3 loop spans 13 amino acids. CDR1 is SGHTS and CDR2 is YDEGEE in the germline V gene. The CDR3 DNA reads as TGTGCCAGCAGTCCGGGACTGAGCTACGAGCAGTACTTC. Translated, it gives CASSPGLSYEQYF.

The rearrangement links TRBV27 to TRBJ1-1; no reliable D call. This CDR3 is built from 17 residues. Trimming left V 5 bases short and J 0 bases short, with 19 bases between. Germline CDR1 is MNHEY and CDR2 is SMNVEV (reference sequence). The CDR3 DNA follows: TGTGCCAGCAGTCCGGACCCTGCAGATACAATGAACACTGAAGCTTTCTTT. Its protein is CASSPDPADTMNTEAFF.

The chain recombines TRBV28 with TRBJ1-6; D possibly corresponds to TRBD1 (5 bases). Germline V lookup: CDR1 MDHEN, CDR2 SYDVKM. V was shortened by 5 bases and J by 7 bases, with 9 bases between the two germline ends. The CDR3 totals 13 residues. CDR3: CASSGGENSPLHF. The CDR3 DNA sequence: TGTGCCAGCAGTGGAGGGGAAAATTCACCCCTCCACTTT.

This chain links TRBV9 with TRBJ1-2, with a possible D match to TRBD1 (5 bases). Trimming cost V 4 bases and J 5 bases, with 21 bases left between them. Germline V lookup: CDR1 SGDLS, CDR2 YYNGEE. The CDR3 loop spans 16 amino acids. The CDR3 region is CASSSLPSGGSYGYTF. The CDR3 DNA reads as TGTGCCAGCAGCTCCCTTCCTTCCGGGGGAAGTTATGGCTACACCTTC.

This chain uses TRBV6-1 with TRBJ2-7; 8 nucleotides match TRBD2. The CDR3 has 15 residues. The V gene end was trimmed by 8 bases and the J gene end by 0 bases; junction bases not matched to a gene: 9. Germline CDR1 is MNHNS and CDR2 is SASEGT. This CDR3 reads CASGAGGTSSYEQYF. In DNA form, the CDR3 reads TGTGCCAGCGGGGCGGGGGGCACGAGCTCCTACGAGCAGTACTTC.

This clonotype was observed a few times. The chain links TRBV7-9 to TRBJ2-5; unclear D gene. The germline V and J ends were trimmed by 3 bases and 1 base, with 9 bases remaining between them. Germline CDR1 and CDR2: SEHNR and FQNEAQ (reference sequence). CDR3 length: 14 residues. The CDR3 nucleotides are TGTGCCAGCAGCTTTGCAGTAGCCCAAGAGACCCAGTACTTC. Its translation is CASSFAVAQETQYF. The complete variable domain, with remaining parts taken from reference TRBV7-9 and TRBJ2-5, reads DTGVSQNPRHKITKRGQNVTFRCDPISEHNRLYWYRQTLGQGPEFLTYFQNEAQLEKSRLLSDRFSAERPKGSFSTLEIQRTEQGDSAMYLCASSFAVAQETQYFGPGTRLLVL.

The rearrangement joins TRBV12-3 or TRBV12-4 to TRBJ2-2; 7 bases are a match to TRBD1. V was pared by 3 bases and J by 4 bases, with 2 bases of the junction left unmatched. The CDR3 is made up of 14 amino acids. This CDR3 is CASSLAGGTGELFF. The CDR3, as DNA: TGTGCCAGCAGTTTGGCAGGGGGCACCGGGGAGCTGTTTTTT.

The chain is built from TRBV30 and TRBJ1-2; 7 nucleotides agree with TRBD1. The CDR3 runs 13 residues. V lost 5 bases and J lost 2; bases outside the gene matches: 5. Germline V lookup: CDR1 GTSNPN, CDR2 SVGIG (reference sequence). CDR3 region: CAWDLTGNYGYTF. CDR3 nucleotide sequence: TGTGCCTGGGATTTGACAGGGAACTATGGCTACACCTTC.

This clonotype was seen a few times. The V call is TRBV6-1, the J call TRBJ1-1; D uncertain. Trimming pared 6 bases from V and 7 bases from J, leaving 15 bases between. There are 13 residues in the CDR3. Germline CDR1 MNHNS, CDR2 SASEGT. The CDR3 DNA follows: TGTGCCAGCAGCTCCCTCCCCGCAGTTGAAGCTTTCTTT. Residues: CASSSLPAVEAFF.

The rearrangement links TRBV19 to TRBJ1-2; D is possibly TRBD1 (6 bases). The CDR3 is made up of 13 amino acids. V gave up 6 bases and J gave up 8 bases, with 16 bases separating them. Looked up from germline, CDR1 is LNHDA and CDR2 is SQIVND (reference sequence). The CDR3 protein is CASRTDRLGGYTF. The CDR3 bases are TGTGCCAGTAGGACCGACAGGTTGGGCGGCTACACCTTC.

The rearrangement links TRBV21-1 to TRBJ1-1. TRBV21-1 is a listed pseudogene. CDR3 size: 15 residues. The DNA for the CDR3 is TGTGCCAGCAGCAAAGAGGAGACCCTTCTTAAGCTAGCTTTCTTT. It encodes CASSKEETLLKLAFF.

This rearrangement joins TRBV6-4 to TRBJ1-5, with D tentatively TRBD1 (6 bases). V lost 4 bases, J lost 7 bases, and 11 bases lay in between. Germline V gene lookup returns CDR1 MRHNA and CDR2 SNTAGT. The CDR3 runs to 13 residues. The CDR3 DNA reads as TGTGCCAGCAGTGCAGGGGCAGGACAGCCCCAGCATTTT. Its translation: CASSAGAGQPQHF.

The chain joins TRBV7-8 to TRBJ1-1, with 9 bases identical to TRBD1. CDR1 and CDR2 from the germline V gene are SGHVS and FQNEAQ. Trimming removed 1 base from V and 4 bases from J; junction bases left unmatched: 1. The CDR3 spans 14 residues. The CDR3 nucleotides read TGTGCCAGCAGCTTAGGGGACAGGGTCACTGAAGCTTTCTTT. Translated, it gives CASSLGDRVTEAFF.

The CDR3 DNA sequence: TGCGCCAGCAGCTTGGGGACAGATAACACTGAAGCTTTCTTT. Translating it yields CASSLGTDNTEAFF. The rearrangement joins TRBV5-1 to TRBJ1-1; possible D gene TRBD1, 6 bases. The CDR3 covers 14 residues. The V and J ends lost 0 bases and 2 bases respectively, with 8 bases between them. Germline V gives CDR1 SGHRS, CDR2 YFSETQ. Looking up the rest from reference TRBV5-1 and TRBJ1-1 gives the full variable domain: KAGVTQTPRYLIKTRGQQVTLSCSPISGHRSVSWYQQTPGQGLQFLFEYFSETQRNKGNFPGRFSGRQFSNSRSEMNVSTLELGDSALYLCASSLGTDNTEAFFGQGTRLTVV.